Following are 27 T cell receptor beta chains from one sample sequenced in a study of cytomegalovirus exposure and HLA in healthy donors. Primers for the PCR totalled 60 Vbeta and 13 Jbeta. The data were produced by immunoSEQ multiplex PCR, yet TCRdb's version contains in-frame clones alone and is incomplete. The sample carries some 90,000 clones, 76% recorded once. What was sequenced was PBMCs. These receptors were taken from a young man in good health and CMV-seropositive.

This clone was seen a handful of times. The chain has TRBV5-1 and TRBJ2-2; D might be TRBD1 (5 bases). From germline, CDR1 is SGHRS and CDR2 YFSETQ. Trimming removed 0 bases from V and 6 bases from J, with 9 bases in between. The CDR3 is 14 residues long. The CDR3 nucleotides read TGCGCCAGCAGCTTGGGACAGCGATCCGGGGAGCTGTTTTTT. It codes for CASSLGQRSGELFF. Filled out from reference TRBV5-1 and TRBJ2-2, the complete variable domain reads KAGVTQTPRYLIKTRGQQVTLSCSPISGHRSVSWYQQTPGQGLQFLFEYFSETQRNKGNFPGRFSGRQFSNSRSEMNVSTLELGDSALYLCASSLGQRSGELFFGEGSRLTVL.

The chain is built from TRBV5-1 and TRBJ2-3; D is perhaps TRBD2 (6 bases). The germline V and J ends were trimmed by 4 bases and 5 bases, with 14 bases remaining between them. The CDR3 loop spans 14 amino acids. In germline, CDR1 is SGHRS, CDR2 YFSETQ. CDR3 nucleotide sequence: TGCGCCAGCAGCGCCGGGACTTCGGGAGATACGCAGTATTTT. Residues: CASSAGTSGDTQYF.

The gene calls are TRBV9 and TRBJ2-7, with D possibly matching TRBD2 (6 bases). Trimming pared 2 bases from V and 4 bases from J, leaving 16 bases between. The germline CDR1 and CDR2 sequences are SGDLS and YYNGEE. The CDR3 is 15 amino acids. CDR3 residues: CASSVGLGESYEQYF. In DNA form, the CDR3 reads TGTGCCAGCAGCGTGGGACTCGGGGAGTCTTACGAGCAGTACTTC.

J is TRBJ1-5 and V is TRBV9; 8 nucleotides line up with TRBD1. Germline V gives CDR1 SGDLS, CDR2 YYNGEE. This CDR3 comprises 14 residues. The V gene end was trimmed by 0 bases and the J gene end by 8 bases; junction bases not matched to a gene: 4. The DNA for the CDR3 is TGTGCCAGCAGCGTAGGGACAGGGAAGGAGCCCCAGCATTTT. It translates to CASSVGTGKEPQHF.

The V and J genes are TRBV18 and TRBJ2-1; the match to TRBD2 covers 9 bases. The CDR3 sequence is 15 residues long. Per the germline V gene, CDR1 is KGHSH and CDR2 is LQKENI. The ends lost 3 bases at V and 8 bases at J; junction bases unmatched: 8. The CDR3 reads CASSPTGGRADEQFF. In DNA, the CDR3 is TGTGCCAGCTCACCCACGGGCGGGAGGGCCGATGAGCAGTTCTTC.

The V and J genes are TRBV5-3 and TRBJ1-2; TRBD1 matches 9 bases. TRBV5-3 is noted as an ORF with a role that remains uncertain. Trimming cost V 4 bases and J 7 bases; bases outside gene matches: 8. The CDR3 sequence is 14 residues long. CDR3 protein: CARSPGTGLGGYTF. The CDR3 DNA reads TGTGCCAGAAGCCCCGGGACAGGGCTAGGTGGCTACACCTTC.

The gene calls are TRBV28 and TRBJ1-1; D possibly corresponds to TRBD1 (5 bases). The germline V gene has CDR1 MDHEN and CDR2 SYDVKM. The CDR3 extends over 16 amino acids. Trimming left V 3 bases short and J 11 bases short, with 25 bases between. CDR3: CASSFSQGSTKSKAFF. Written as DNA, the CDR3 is TGTGCCAGCAGTTTTAGCCAGGGTTCTACGAAAAGTAAGGCTTTCTTT.

CDR3 in DNA: TGTGCCATCAGCAGGGGGCAACTCGACACTGAAGCTTTCTTT. Its translation is CAISRGQLDTEAFF. V usage is TRBV10-3 and J usage is TRBJ1-1, with 8 positions matching TRBD1. Germline-derived CDR1 and CDR2 are ENHRY and SYGVKD. This CDR3 spans 14 amino acids. V gave up 6 bases and J gave up 3 bases; unmatched junction bases: 6.

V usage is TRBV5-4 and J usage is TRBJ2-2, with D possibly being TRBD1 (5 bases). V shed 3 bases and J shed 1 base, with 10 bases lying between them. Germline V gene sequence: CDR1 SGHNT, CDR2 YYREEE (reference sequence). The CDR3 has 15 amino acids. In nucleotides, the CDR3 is TGTGCCAGCAGCTCAAAGACAGTGAACACCGGGGAGCTGTTTTTT. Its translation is CASSSKTVNTGELFF.

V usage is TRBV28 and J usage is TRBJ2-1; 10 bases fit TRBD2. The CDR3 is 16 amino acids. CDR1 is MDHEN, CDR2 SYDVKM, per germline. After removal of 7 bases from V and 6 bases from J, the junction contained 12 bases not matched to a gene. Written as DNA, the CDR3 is TGTGCCAGCACCCGCCTACTAGCGGGAAGGGGCAATGAGCAGTTCTTC. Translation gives CASTRLLAGRGNEQFF.

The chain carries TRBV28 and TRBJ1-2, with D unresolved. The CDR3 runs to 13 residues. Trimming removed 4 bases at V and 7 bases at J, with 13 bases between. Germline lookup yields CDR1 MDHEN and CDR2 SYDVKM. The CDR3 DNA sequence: TGTGCCAGCAGTTACGGAGGAGTCCCTGGCTACACCTTC. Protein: CASSYGGVPGYTF.

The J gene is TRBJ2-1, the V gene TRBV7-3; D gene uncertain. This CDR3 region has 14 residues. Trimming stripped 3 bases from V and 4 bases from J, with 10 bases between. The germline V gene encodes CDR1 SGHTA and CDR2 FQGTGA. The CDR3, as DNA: TGTGCCAGCAGCTTTGAGAGCCCTTACAATGAGCAGTTCTTC. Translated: CASSFESPYNEQFF.

CDR3 nucleotides: TGTGCCAGCAGCTTAGTCAGCGGGGGCACCGGGGAGCTGTTTTTT. Its translation is CASSLVSGGTGELFF. J is TRBJ2-2 and V is TRBV7-8, with 8 bases that match TRBD2. V lost 1 base to trimming and J lost 4 bases; unmatched junction nucleotides: 2. This CDR3 comprises 15 residues. Per the germline V gene, CDR1 is SGHVS and CDR2 is FQNEAQ.

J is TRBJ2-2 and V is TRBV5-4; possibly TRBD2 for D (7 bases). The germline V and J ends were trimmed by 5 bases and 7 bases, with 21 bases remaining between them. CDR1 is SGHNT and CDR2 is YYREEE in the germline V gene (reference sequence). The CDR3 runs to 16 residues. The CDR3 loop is CASSKGGGQGLGELFF. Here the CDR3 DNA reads TGTGCCAGCAGTAAGGGGGGGGGCCAAGGCCTCGGGGAGCTGTTTTTT. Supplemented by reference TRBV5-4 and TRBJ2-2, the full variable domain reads ETGVTQSPTHLIKTRGQQVTLRCSSQSGHNTVSWYQQALGQGPQFIFQYYREEENGRGNFPPRFSGLQFPNYSSELNVNALELDDSALYLCASSKGGGQGLGELFFGEGSRLTVL.

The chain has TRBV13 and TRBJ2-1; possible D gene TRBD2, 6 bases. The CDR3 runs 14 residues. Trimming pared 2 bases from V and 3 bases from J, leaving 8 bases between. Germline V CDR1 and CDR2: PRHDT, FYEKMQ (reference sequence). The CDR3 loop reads CASSLREDYNEQFF. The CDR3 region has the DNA TGTGCCAGCAGCTTAAGGGAGGACTACAATGAGCAGTTCTTC.

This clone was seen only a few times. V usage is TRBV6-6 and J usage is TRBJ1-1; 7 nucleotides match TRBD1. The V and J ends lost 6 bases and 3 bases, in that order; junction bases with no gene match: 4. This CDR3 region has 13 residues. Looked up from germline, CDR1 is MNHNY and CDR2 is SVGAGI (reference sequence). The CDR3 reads CASRSQGYTEAFF. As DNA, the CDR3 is TGTGCCAGCAGATCACAGGGGTACACTGAAGCTTTCTTT.

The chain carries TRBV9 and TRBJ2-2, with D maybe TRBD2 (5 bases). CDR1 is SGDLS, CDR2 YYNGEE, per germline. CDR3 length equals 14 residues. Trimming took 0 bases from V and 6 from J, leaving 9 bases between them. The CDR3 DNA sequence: TGTGCCAGCAGCGTAGGAGGAGGCTCCGGGGAGCTGTTTTTT. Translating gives CASSVGGGSGELFF.

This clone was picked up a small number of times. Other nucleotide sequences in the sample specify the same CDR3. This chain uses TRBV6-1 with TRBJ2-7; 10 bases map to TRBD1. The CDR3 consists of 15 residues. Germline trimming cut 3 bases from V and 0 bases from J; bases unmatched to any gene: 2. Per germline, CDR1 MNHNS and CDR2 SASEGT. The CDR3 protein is CASSETGGSSYEQYF. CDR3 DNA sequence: TGTGCCAGCAGTGAGACAGGGGGCAGCTCCTACGAGCAGTACTTC.

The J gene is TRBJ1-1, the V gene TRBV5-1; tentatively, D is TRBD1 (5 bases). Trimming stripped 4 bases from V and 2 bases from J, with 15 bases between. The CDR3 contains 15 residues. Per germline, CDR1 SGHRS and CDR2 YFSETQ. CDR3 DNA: TGCGCCAGCAGCCCGGAACCCCAGGGTAACACTGAAGCTTTCTTT. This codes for CASSPEPQGNTEAFF.

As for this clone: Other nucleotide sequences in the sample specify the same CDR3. CDR3 protein: CASSRLAPDTGELFF. DNA for the CDR3: TGTGCCAGCAGTAGACTAGCCCCAGACACCGGGGAGCTGTTTTTT. The chain uses TRBV27 and TRBJ2-2, with 7 bases aligning to TRBD2. V shed 5 bases and J 3 bases; nucleotides not matched to a gene: 6. The CDR3 is made up of 15 amino acids. Germline loops: CDR1 MNHEY, CDR2 SMNVEV (reference sequence).

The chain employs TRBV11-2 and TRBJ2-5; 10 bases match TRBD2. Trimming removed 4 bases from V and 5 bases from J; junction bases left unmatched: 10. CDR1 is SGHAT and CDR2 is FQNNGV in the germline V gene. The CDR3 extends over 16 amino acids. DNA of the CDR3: TGTGCCAGCAGCTCCACTCGGAGTAGCGGGGGGGAGACCCAGTACTTC. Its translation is CASSSTRSSGGETQYF.

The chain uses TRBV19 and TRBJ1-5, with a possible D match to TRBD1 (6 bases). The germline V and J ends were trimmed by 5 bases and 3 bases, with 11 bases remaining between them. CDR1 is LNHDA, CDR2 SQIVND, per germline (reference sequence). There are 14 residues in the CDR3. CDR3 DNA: TGTGCCAGTAGTCCCCGACAGGCCAATCAGCCCCAGCATTTT. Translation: CASSPRQANQPQHF.

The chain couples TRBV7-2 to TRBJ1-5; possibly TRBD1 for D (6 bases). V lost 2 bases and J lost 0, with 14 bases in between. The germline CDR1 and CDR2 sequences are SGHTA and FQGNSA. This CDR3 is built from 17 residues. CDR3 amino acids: CASSLRGGWNSNQPQHF. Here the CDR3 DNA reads TGTGCCAGCAGCTTAAGGGGGGGATGGAATAGCAATCAGCCCCAGCATTTT.

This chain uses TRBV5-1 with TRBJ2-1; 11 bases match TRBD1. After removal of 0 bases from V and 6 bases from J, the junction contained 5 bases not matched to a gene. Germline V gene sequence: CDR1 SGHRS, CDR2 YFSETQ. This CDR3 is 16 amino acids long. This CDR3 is CASSLVGQGGFNEQFF. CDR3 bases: TGCGCCAGCAGCTTGGTGGGACAGGGGGGGTTCAATGAGCAGTTCTTC.

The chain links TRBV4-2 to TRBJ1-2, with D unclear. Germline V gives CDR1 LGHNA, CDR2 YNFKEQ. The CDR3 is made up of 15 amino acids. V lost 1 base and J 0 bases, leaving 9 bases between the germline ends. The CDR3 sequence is CASSQGAVANYGYTF. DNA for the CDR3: TGTGCCAGCAGCCAAGGGGCAGTAGCTAACTATGGCTACACCTTC.

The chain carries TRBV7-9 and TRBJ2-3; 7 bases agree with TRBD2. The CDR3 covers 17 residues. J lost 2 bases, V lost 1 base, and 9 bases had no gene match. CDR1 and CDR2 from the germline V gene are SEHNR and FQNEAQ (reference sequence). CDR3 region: CASSLVGRESYTDTQYF. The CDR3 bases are TGTGCCAGCAGCTTAGTAGGGCGGGAGTCTTACACAGATACGCAGTATTTT.

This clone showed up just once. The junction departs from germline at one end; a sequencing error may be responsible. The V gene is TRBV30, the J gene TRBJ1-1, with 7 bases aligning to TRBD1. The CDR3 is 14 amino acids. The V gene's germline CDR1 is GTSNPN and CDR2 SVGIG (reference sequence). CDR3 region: CAWVPGGQKTETFF. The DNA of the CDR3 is TGTGCCTGGGTACCAGGGGGACAGAAGACTGAAACTTTCTTT.